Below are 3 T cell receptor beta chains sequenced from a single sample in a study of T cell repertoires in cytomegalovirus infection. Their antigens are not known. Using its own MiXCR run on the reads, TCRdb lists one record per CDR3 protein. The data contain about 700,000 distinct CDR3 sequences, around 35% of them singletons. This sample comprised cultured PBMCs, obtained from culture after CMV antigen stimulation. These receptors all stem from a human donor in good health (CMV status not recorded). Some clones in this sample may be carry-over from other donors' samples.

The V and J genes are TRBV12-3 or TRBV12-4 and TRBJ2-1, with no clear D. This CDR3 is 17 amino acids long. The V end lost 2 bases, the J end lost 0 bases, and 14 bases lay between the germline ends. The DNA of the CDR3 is TGTGCCAGCAGTTTACACAGAACACGCTACTCCTACAATGAGCAGTTCTTC. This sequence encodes CASSLHRTRYSYNEQFF.

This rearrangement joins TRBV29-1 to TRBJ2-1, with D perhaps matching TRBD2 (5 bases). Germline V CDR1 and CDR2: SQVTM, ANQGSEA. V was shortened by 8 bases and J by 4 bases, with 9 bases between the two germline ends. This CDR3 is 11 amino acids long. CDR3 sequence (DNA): TGCAGCATAGCGCTTTACAATGAGCAGTTCTTC. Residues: CSIALYNEQFF.

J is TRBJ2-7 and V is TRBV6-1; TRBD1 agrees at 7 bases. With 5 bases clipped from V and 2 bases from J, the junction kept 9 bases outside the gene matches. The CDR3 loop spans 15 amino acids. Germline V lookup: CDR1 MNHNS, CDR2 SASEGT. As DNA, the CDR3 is TGTGCCAGCAGTCAGGAAGCCGGGACAGCCTACGAGCAGTACTTC. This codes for CASSQEAGTAYEQYF.